What follows are 28 T cell receptor beta chains derived from one specimen sequenced in a study of PD-L1 blockade in urothelial cancer. Libraries were prepared by immunoSEQ multiplex PCR; TCRdb keeps only in-frame clonotypes and omits some of them. The sample has approximately 110,000 clones; 70% to 85% are singletons. The material sequenced was PBMCs, taken around atezolizumab (anti-PD-L1) treatment. These receptors came from a man aged 50 or older with urothelial cancer.

This clone has only one observation. J is TRBJ2-5 and V is TRBV5-1; 10 nucleotides line up with TRBD2. Germline lookup yields CDR1 SGHRS and CDR2 YFSETQ. This CDR3 spans 16 amino acids. V was clipped by 0 bases and J by 5 bases; unmatched bases: 7. CDR3 protein: CASSLDPSGSFETQYF. The CDR3 DNA reads as TGCGCCAGCAGCTTGGATCCTAGCGGGAGTTTCGAGACCCAGTACTTC.

This sequence joins TRBV5-5 and TRBJ1-2; D is unclear. Germline CDR1 and CDR2: SGHKS and YYEKEE (reference sequence). This CDR3 spans 14 amino acids. Trimming pared 4 bases from V and 5 bases from J, leaving 15 bases between. The CDR3 DNA follows: TGTGCCAGCAGCATAATACACACCAAGTATGGCTACACCTTC. Translating it yields CASSIIHTKYGYTF. Full variable domain (missing parts from reference TRBV5-5 and TRBJ1-2): DAGVTQSPTHLIKTRGQQVTLRCSPISGHKSVSWYQQVLGQGPQFIFQYYEKEERGRGNFPDRFSARQFPNYSSELNVNALLLGDSALYLCASSIIHTKYGYTFGSGTRLTVV.

V is TRBV28 and J is TRBJ1-1; D is uncertain. Trimming took 6 bases from V and 0 from J, leaving 8 bases between them. The germline V gene encodes CDR1 MDHEN and CDR2 SYDVKM. This CDR3 spans 13 amino acids. The CDR3 is CASRGTVNTEAFF. CDR3 bases: TGTGCCAGCAGAGGTACAGTGAACACTGAAGCTTTCTTT.

The rearrangement uses TRBV9 and TRBJ2-1; 9 bases agree with TRBD2. The CDR3 extends over 15 amino acids. Germline V gene data show CDR1 as SGDLS and CDR2 as YYNGEE. With V trimmed by 7 bases and J by 6 bases, 11 bases remained unmatched. CDR3 in amino acids: CASSFSGSPSNEQFF. CDR3 sequence (DNA): TGTGCCAGCTCCTTTAGCGGGAGCCCTTCCAATGAGCAGTTCTTC.

In DNA, the CDR3 is TGTGCCATCAGTGCTCCGACTAGCGGGAGCAACGAGCAGTACTTC. Translating gives CAISAPTSGSNEQYF. The V gene is TRBV10-3, the J gene TRBJ2-7; 12 nucleotides align to TRBD2. V was clipped by 4 bases and J by 5 bases; unmatched bases: 6. Germline V gene lookup returns CDR1 ENHRY and CDR2 SYGVKD. The CDR3 runs 15 residues.

This clone was counted only a few times. The V and J genes are TRBV25-1 and TRBJ1-2, with D perhaps TRBD1 (5 bases). CDR1 MGHDK and CDR2 SYGVNS come from the germline V gene. The CDR3 loop spans 13 amino acids. V gave up 4 bases and J gave up 4 bases, with 10 bases separating them. The DNA of the CDR3 is TGTGCCAGCAGTGTGTTGGGGCTCTATGGCTACACCTTC. Its translation: CASSVLGLYGYTF.

This rearrangement joins TRBV28 to TRBJ2-7; maybe TRBD2 (5 bases). CDR3 length equals 13 residues. The germline V gene encodes CDR1 MDHEN and CDR2 SYDVKM. V lost 6 bases to trimming and J lost 1 base, with 10 bases between them. CDR3 in amino acids: CASRLSGSYEQYF. In DNA, the CDR3 is TGTGCCAGCAGACTCTCGGGGTCCTACGAGCAGTACTTC. The full variable domain, rest sourced from reference TRBV28 and TRBJ2-7, is DVKVTQSSRYLVKRTGEKVFLECVQDMDHENMFWYRQDPGLGLRLIYFSYDVKMKEKGDIPEGYSVSREKKERFSLILESASTNQTSMYLCASRLSGSYEQYFGPGTRLTVT.

This chain links TRBV5-3 with TRBJ2-5; D might be TRBD2 (5 bases). TRBV5-3 counts as an open reading frame of uncertain function. V was trimmed by 0 bases and J by 1 base, leaving 7 bases between them. There are 14 residues in the CDR3. CDR3 amino acids: CARSLADSQETQYF. CDR3 nucleotides: TGTGCCAGAAGCTTGGCGGACTCCCAAGAGACCCAGTACTTC.

This clone has only one observation. The rearrangement uses TRBV5-5 and TRBJ2-1; D is perhaps TRBD1 (5 bases). The germline V gene has CDR1 SGHKS and CDR2 YYEKEE (reference sequence). Trimming took off 1 base at V and 2 bases at J, with 10 bases between the two ends. CDR3 length: 15 amino acids. The CDR3 DNA is TGTGCCAGCAGCTTGTCACCAGGGCCCTACAATGAGCAGTTCTTC. Translation: CASSLSPGPYNEQFF.

The chain recombines TRBV5-4 with TRBJ2-7; 7 bases are shared with TRBD2. There are 15 residues in the CDR3. V dropped 0 bases and J dropped 7; count of bases not matched to a gene: 10. Germline CDR1 reads SGHNT; CDR2 reads YYREEE (reference sequence). The CDR3, as DNA: TGTGCCAGCAGCTTGGGGGGACTATCTACGAAGGAGCAGTACTTC. Its translation is CASSLGGLSTKEQYF.

This clone came up a few times. The V and J genes are TRBV27 and TRBJ2-2; TRBD1 is a possible D gene (6 bases). Deletions cut 3 bases from V and 6 bases from J, with 14 bases between. Germline V gene data show CDR1 as MNHEY and CDR2 as SMNVEV (reference sequence). The CDR3 totals 15 residues. CDR3 protein: CASSFWPQGSGELFF. In DNA, the CDR3 is TGTGCCAGCAGTTTCTGGCCCCAGGGGTCCGGGGAGCTGTTTTTT.

Concerning this clone: The identical CDR3 is also encoded by other nucleotide sequences in the sample. CDR3 bases: TGTGCCAGCAGCCTACCGGGGGGGAACACTGAAGCTTTCTTT. It encodes CASSLPGGNTEAFF. The rearrangement links TRBV5-6 to TRBJ1-1; D may be TRBD1 (5 bases). V was trimmed by 4 bases and J by 1 base, leaving 11 bases between them. Germline values: CDR1 SGHDT, CDR2 YYEEEE. The CDR3 is 14 residues long.

The chain uses TRBV28 and TRBJ2-7, with unresolved D. Trimming removed 6 bases at V and 3 bases at J, with 15 bases between. The V gene's germline CDR1 is MDHEN and CDR2 SYDVKM. This CDR3 region has 14 residues. CDR3 DNA: TGTGCCAGCAGCCGCTCCCGTGGGCACTACGAGCAGTACTTC. It translates to CASSRSRGHYEQYF.

The chain joins TRBV10-3 to TRBJ2-7; 8 bases fit TRBD2. Per germline, CDR1 ENHRY and CDR2 SYGVKD. V was pared by 3 bases and J by 0 bases, with 7 bases of the junction left unmatched. The CDR3 totals 16 residues. The CDR3 here is CAISEQTGGVSYEQYF. CDR3 DNA sequence: TGTGCCATCAGTGAACAGACGGGGGGGGTCTCCTACGAGCAGTACTTC.

The chain links TRBV18 to TRBJ2-7, with 8 bases lining up with TRBD2. This CDR3 is built from 19 residues. The V gene end was trimmed by 2 bases and the J gene end by 1 base; junction bases not matched to a gene: 16. Germline V lookup: CDR1 KGHSH, CDR2 LQKENI. CDR3 DNA: TGTGCCAGCTCACCATCTCAGGGAGTCAGCGGGAGTCTTTCCTACGAGCAGTACTTC. Encoded protein: CASSPSQGVSGSLSYEQYF.

This chain links TRBV15 with TRBJ2-1; 7 positions agree with TRBD2. The CDR3 has 16 amino acids. Trimming cost V 0 bases and J 1 base; bases outside gene matches: 3. From germline, CDR1 is LNHNV and CDR2 YYDKDF (reference sequence). The CDR3 DNA is TGTGCCACCAGCAGAGATTACGGGAGGTCCTACAATGAGCAGTTCTTC. This codes for CATSRDYGRSYNEQFF.

This CDR3 reads CASSPYWGQGLRGDEKLFF. For the CDR3, the DNA is TGTGCCAGCAGCCCGTATTGGGGACAGGGACTACGAGGGGATGAAAAACTGTTTTTT. The chain employs TRBV7-9 and TRBJ1-4; 9 positions match TRBD1. The V segment lost 5 bases and the J segment 6 bases; nucleotides outside the gene matches: 19. The germline V gene encodes CDR1 SEHNR and CDR2 FQNEAQ (reference sequence). This CDR3 spans 19 amino acids.

This clone turned up a few times. V and J are TRBV5-1 and TRBJ1-1; weak D call: TRBD1 (6 bases). The CDR3 loop spans 14 amino acids. V lost 4 bases to trimming and J lost 4 bases, with 14 bases between them. Per the germline V gene, CDR1 is SGHRS and CDR2 is YFSETQ. Here the CDR3 reads CASSPEGGVTEAFF. For the CDR3, the DNA is TGCGCCAGCAGCCCAGAGGGGGGGGTCACTGAAGCTTTCTTT.

The chain uses TRBV5-6 and TRBJ2-1, with D possibly TRBD2 on 5 matching bases. The germline V and J ends were trimmed by 4 bases and 12 bases, with 20 bases remaining between them. This CDR3 region has 14 residues. Germline V gene lookup returns CDR1 SGHDT and CDR2 YYEEEE. The CDR3 sequence is CASSLVASTSWQFF. CDR3 bases: TGTGCCAGCAGCCTAGTAGCGTCAACATCATGGCAGTTCTTC.

This clone was counted between two and nine times. J is TRBJ1-5 and V is TRBV19; perhaps TRBD1 as D (6 bases). Germline V gene sequence: CDR1 LNHDA, CDR2 SQIVND (reference sequence). This CDR3 is 13 amino acids long. Trimming took 6 bases from V and 4 from J, leaving 10 bases between them. The CDR3 bases are TGTGCCAGTAGCAGGGGTAGGAATCAGCCCCAGCATTTT. Translated: CASSRGRNQPQHF.

The chain employs TRBV7-2 and TRBJ1-2; 8 bases line up with TRBD1. The CDR3 runs 16 residues. J was trimmed by 2 bases and V by 0 bases; bases with no gene match: 5. Germline V gene data show CDR1 as SGHTA and CDR2 as FQGNSA. This CDR3 is CASSLAGQGVNYGYTF. The DNA of the CDR3 is TGTGCCAGCAGCTTAGCTGGACAGGGCGTGAACTATGGCTACACCTTC.

The gene calls are TRBV6-4 and TRBJ2-3; 7 bases fit TRBD2. CDR1 and CDR2 from the germline V gene are MRHNA and SNTAGT. J was trimmed by 4 bases and V by 4 bases; bases with no gene match: 8. The CDR3 loop spans 15 amino acids. The chain's CDR3 is CASSAGGGLADTQYF. CDR3 coding DNA: TGTGCCAGCAGTGCCGGGGGAGGGCTAGCAGATACGCAGTATTTT.

This clone was seen just once. This chain's CDR3 is CATGKGSSGNTIYF. The CDR3, as DNA: TGTGCCACGGGAAAGGGATCCTCTGGAAACACCATATATTTT. The rearrangement uses TRBV6-5 and TRBJ1-3, with D uncertain. Trimming cost V 10 bases and J 0 bases, with 13 bases left between them. Germline V gene sequence: CDR1 MNHEY, CDR2 SVGAGI. There are 14 residues in the CDR3.

V is TRBV5-6 and J is TRBJ2-7, with 9 positions matching TRBD2. The CDR3 length is 14 residues. The germline V gene encodes CDR1 SGHDT and CDR2 YYEEEE. Trimming at V came to 4 bases and at J to 0 bases, leaving 2 bases not matched to a gene. CDR3 sequence (DNA): TGTGCCAGCAGCACGACTAGCGGCTCCTACGAGCAGTACTTC. This sequence encodes CASSTTSGSYEQYF.

This chain links TRBV5-8 with TRBJ1-1; D gene uncertain. The CDR3 loop spans 12 amino acids. Trimming cost V 1 base and J 5 bases, with 6 bases left between them. Looked up from germline, CDR1 is SGHTS and CDR2 is YDEGEE. For the CDR3, the DNA is TGTGCCAGCAGCTTGCGCAGGACTGAAGCTTTCTTT. Residues: CASSLRRTEAFF.

CDR3 sequence reads: CASSSRFTGLAGNKQYF. The CDR3 coding sequence is TGTGCCAGCAGCTCCCGATTTACTGGACTAGCGGGAAACAAGCAGTACTTC. The rearrangement links TRBV7-2 to TRBJ2-7; 12 nucleotides line up with TRBD2. The junction had 15 bases not matched to a gene; V was cut back by 4 bases and J by 8 bases. In germline, CDR1 is SGHTA, CDR2 FQGNSA. This CDR3 is built from 17 residues.

This sequence joins TRBV2 and TRBJ2-7; 10 nucleotides agree with TRBD2. J lost 5 bases, V lost 6 bases, and 19 bases had no gene match. The V gene's germline CDR1 is SNHLY and CDR2 FYNNEI. The CDR3 runs to 18 residues. This CDR3 is CASSLRASGSYSSDEQYF. The CDR3 bases are TGTGCCAGCAGCCTCAGGGCTAGCGGGAGTTATTCCTCTGACGAGCAGTACTTC.

The J gene is TRBJ2-1, the V gene TRBV19; 8 bases agree with TRBD2. The CDR3 is made up of 15 amino acids. With V trimmed by 8 bases and J by 3 bases, 9 bases remained unmatched. Germline lookup yields CDR1 LNHDA and CDR2 SQIVND (reference sequence). For the CDR3, the DNA is TGTGCCAGTCAGGACCGGACTAGCAACTACAATGAGCAGTTCTTC. Amino acids: CASQDRTSNYNEQFF.